This T cell receptor (beta chain) was recorded in a study of post-analysis software for immune sequencing data. Background on the study: Several disease courses (relapsing-remitting, secondary progressive and progressive-relapsing) of multiple sclerosis were included.

Unique molecular identifiers were carried by the TCR beta cDNA libraries. From the PCR reads, TCRdb called clonotypes with MiXCR, one entry per CDR3 protein. The sample shows 550,000 to 700,000 distinct CDR3 sequences, around 47% of them seen only once. Germline V lookup: CDR1 SGDLS, CDR2 YYNGEE. The CDR3 length is 16 residues. The V gene end was trimmed by 1 base and the J gene end by 3 bases; junction bases not matched to a gene: 9. Whole-study results and caveats: For normalized Chao1 diversity, multiple sclerosis patients scored significantly lower than controls did. Controls had lower frequencies than patients of roughly five TRBV segments, which included TRBV5-6, TRBV5-1 and TRBV20-1.

A few counts support this clonotype. No antigen is known for it. The chain joins TRBV9 to TRBJ2-7; 8 bases agree with TRBD1. Sequencing used blood. This TCR came from a girl aged 10 to 17 with multiple sclerosis. As DNA, the CDR3 is TGTGCCAGCAGCGTACCCCGGGACAGGAACCACTACGAGCAGTACTTC. It yields the protein CASSVPRDRNHYEQYF.